Listed below are T cell receptor beta chains from one sample, sequenced in a study of T cell repertoires in cytomegalovirus infection. TCRdb used MiXCR to reprocess the reads, holding one entry per CDR3 protein. The profile shows approximately 990,000 distinct CDR3 sequences, around 32% of them singletons. No cognate antigen is known for these TCRs. The material sequenced was cultured CD8+ T cells from PBMCs, taken from culture after CMV antigen stimulation. Receptors originate from a human donor in good health (CMV status not recorded). Some clones in this sample may be carry-over from other donors' samples. The CDR3 runs from the conserved cysteine through the conserved F or W. D genes are given only for firm matches. Clone size is not always given. Where it is, it says once, few, many or a class for expanded clones.

CDR3aa | CDR3nt | d_gene | abundance | j_gene | v_gene
CASTLGTAGGGELFF | TGTGCCAGCACGCTAGGGACAGCCGGCGGCGGGGAGCTGTTTTTT | TRBD1 | few | TRBJ2-2 | TRBV27
CASSSGSYEQYF | TGTGCCAGCTCTAGCGGATCCTACGAGCAGTACTTC | TRBD2 | many | TRBJ2-7 | TRBV27
CASRDEKALNYGYTF | TGTGCCAGCAGGGACGAGAAGGCGTTAAACTATGGCTACACCTTC | . | few | TRBJ1-2 | TRBV6-2/TRBV6-3
CSAREGGGNRPNQPQHF | TGCAGTGCTAGAGAGGGGGGTGGGAACAGACCTAATCAGCCCCAGCATTTT | . | . | TRBJ1-5 | TRBV20-1
CASSYSGGLNPSSYNEQFF | TGTGCCAGCAGCTATAGCGGGGGGCTGAACCCAAGCTCCTACAATGAGCAGTTCTTC | TRBD2 | . | TRBJ2-1 | TRBV7-4
CSVEGRVGSYTQYF | TGCAGCGTTGAAGGAAGGGTGGGGAGTTATACGCAGTATTTT | . | few | TRBJ2-3 | TRBV29-1
CASSYVIAGDEQFF | TGTGCCAGCAGTTACGTGATAGCGGGGGATGAGCAGTTCTTC | TRBD2 | few | TRBJ2-1 | TRBV6-2/TRBV6-3
CASSWPGGIEAFF | TGTGCCAGCAGCTGGCCAGGGGGCATTGAAGCTTTCTTT | TRBD1 | once | TRBJ1-1 | TRBV5-5
CSVGHGWDEQFF | TGCAGCGTTGGACACGGTTGGGATGAGCAGTTCTTC | . | few | TRBJ2-1 | TRBV29-1
CASSPDRTTNTGELFF | TGTGCCAGCAGCCCAGACAGGACTACGAACACCGGGGAGCTGTTTTTT | . | few | TRBJ2-2 | TRBV7-8
CSVETGGTEAFF | TGCAGCGTTGAGACAGGAGGTACTGAAGCTTTCTTT | . | few | TRBJ1-1 | TRBV29-1
CASSLGHPSSGNTIYF | TGTGCCAGCAGTTTGGGACACCCGAGCTCTGGAAACACCATATATTTT | . | few | TRBJ1-3 | TRBV7-6
CASSIRAGAFTYQETQYF | TGTGCCAGTAGTATTCGAGCGGGGGCCTTCACGTACCAAGAGACCCAGTACTTC | TRBD2 | . | TRBJ2-5 | TRBV19
CATSRDKGGNQPQHF | TGTGCCACCAGCAGAGATAAGGGTGGCAATCAGCCCCAGCATTTT | . | . | TRBJ1-5 | TRBV15
CASSFVPSSYNEQFF | TGTGCCAGCAGTTTTGTTCCGAGCTCCTACAATGAGCAGTTCTTC | . | few | TRBJ2-1 | TRBV27
CAISDNRGLETQYF | TGTGCCATCAGTGACAACAGGGGATTGGAGACCCAGTACTTC | TRBD1 | few | TRBJ2-5 | TRBV10-3
CASQLHQETQYF | TGTGCCAGCCAGCTCCACCAAGAGACCCAGTACTTC | . | few | TRBJ2-5 | TRBV5-6
CASGFIGTEAFF | TGTGCTAGTGGTTTTATCGGGACTGAAGCTTTCTTT | . | . | TRBJ1-1 | TRBV12-5
CATSDFTGNNEQFF | TGTGCTACCAGTGATTTCACAGGGAACAATGAGCAGTTCTTC | . | . | TRBJ2-1 | TRBV24-1
CASSVSGGEYNEQFF | TGTGCCAGCAGCGTTAGCGGGGGGGAGTACAATGAGCAGTTCTTC | TRBD2 | . | TRBJ2-1 | TRBV7-9
CASSYRTEELFF | TGTGCCAGCAGCTACCGGACGGAGGAGCTGTTTTTT | . | . | TRBJ2-2 | TRBV5-8
CASGVADSSYNEQFF | TGCGCCAGCGGGGTGGCGGATTCCTCCTACAATGAGCAGTTCTTC | . | . | TRBJ2-1 | TRBV5-1